What follows are 14 T cell receptor beta chains derived from one specimen sequenced in a study of shared clonotypes between healthy human individuals. Naive CD8 cells, CD45RO-negative and positively selected for CCR7, excluded terminally differentiated effector memory CD45RA+ cells. Clones were read by immunoSEQ multiplex PCR, and TCRdb kept only the in-frame ones, dropping some. The profile shows some 740,000 clones, around 92% of them singletons. Sequencing used naive CD8+ T cells sorted from blood. The source is a man aged 30-40 years in good health.

The V and J genes are TRBV10-2 and TRBJ2-7; TRBD2 matches 10 bases. The CDR3 is made up of 17 amino acids. Losses at the gene ends were 2 bases for V and 6 bases for J; bases not matched to a gene: 13. The germline CDR1 and CDR2 sequences are WSHSY and SAAADI. The DNA for the CDR3 is TGCGCCAGCAGTGAGGCAGCTAGCGGGAGCACTCTACGCGAGCAGTACTTC. This sequence encodes CASSEAASGSTLREQYF.

The chain employs TRBV4-3 and TRBJ1-1; D is unresolved. The CDR3 length is 17 residues. Trimming shortened V by 1 base and J by 1 base, and 16 bases separated the two germline ends. Germline assignment: CDR1 LGHNA and CDR2 YSLEER. The CDR3 loop reads CASSQGVSRGKNTEAFF. The CDR3 DNA follows: TGCGCCAGCAGCCAAGGTGTAAGTCGGGGTAAGAACACTGAAGCTTTCTTT.

The V and J genes are TRBV4-1 and TRBJ2-3; 9 positions agree with TRBD2. Germline V gives CDR1 MGHRA, CDR2 YSYEKL. The CDR3 has 18 residues. V lost 4 bases, J lost 0 bases, and 11 bases stayed unmatched. The CDR3 here is CASSPPHRTSDSTDTQYF. The CDR3 nucleotides read TGCGCCAGCAGCCCACCCCACCGGACTAGCGACAGCACAGATACGCAGTATTTT.

The gene calls are TRBV5-1 and TRBJ1-2, with 8 positions matching TRBD1. V lost 3 bases, J lost 6 bases, and 10 bases stayed unmatched. The CDR3 loop spans 15 amino acids. The germline CDR1 and CDR2 sequences are SGHRS and YFSETQ. CDR3 DNA: TGCGCCAGCAGCTGGGGATCAGGGGGCGCAAATGGCTACACCTTC. Its translation: CASSWGSGGANGYTF.

Of note for this clone: The sample contains more than one DNA sequence encoding this CDR3. The chain has TRBV7-9 and TRBJ2-7, with no clear D. The CDR3 covers 12 residues. Germline loops: CDR1 SEHNR, CDR2 FQNEAQ (reference sequence). The ends were cut back, 5 bases at V and 2 bases at J, with 7 bases in the middle. The CDR3 protein is CASSPDPYEQYF. The CDR3 DNA reads as TGTGCCAGCAGCCCGGACCCCTACGAGCAGTACTTC. The variable domain in full, completed from reference TRBV7-9 and TRBJ2-7, reads DTGVSQNPRHKITKRGQNVTFRCDPISEHNRLYWYRQTLGQGPEFLTYFQNEAQLEKSRLLSDRFSAERPKGSFSTLEIQRTEQGDSAMYLCASSPDPYEQYFGPGTRLTVT.

The chain uses TRBV15 and TRBJ2-5; D is unresolved. The germline V and J ends were trimmed by 1 base and 2 bases, with 8 bases remaining between them. This CDR3 is 14 amino acids long. Germline V gene sequence: CDR1 LNHNV, CDR2 YYDKDF (reference sequence). The CDR3 DNA follows: TGTGCCACCAGCAGAGGTCACAGACAAGAGACCCAGTACTTC. Translation: CATSRGHRQETQYF. Combining the CDR3 with reference TRBV15 and TRBJ2-5 gives the whole variable domain DAMVIQNPRYQVTQFGKPVTLSCSQTLNHNVMYWYQQKSSQAPKLLFHYYDKDFNNEADTPDNFQSRRPNTSFCFLDIRSPGLGDTAMYLCATSRGHRQETQYFGPGTRLLVL.

This clone was found a few times. This specimen includes other DNA sequences encoding the same CDR3. This rearrangement joins TRBV4-1 to TRBJ2-2; D not resolved. Looked up from germline, CDR1 is MGHRA and CDR2 is YSYEKL. V lost 0 bases, J lost 4 bases, and 0 bases lay in between. The CDR3 covers 12 residues. CDR3 sequence: CASSQDTGELFF. The CDR3 DNA reads as TGCGCCAGCAGCCAAGACACCGGGGAGCTGTTTTTT.

The chain uses TRBV29-1 and TRBJ2-7, with D possibly TRBD2 on 5 matching bases. V was cut by 6 bases and J by 1 base, with 19 bases left in between. Germline CDR1 reads SQVTM; CDR2 reads ANQGSEA. The CDR3 is 15 residues long. CDR3 DNA: TGCAGCGTGATAATTATGGGCGGGCCTTCCTACGAGCAGTACTTC. As protein: CSVIIMGGPSYEQYF.

This clone was seen once. The chain employs TRBV5-1 and TRBJ2-7, with 8 bases identical to TRBD1. CDR3 length: 18 residues. V was pared by 0 bases and J by 1 base, with 12 bases of the junction left unmatched. Germline V gene data show CDR1 as SGHRS and CDR2 as YFSETQ. The CDR3 nucleotides are TGCGCCAGCAGCTTGGGGCCCGGGACAGGAAAATTGTCCTACGAGCAGTACTTC. This sequence encodes CASSLGPGTGKLSYEQYF. The complete variable domain, with remaining parts taken from reference TRBV5-1 and TRBJ2-7, reads KAGVTQTPRYLIKTRGQQVTLSCSPISGHRSVSWYQQTPGQGLQFLFEYFSETQRNKGNFPGRFSGRQFSNSRSEMNVSTLELGDSALYLCASSLGPGTGKLSYEQYFGPGTRLTVT.

The V and J genes are TRBV7-3 and TRBJ2-5; perhaps TRBD2 as D (6 bases). With 3 bases removed from V and 4 bases from J, the gap between germline ends came to 9 bases. Germline V lookup: CDR1 SGHTA, CDR2 FQGTGA. The length of the CDR3 is 13 residues. In DNA form, the CDR3 reads TGTGCCAGCAGCTTCGGGAGACTAGAGACCCAGTACTTC. Encoded protein: CASSFGRLETQYF.

The V and J genes are TRBV11-2 and TRBJ2-7; 8 bases map to TRBD1. The CDR3 is 14 residues long. V gave up 3 bases and J gave up 2 bases; unmatched junction bases: 3. The V gene's germline CDR1 is SGHAT and CDR2 FQNNGV. The CDR3 DNA reads TGTGCCAGCAGCTTTTCGACAGGGGCCTACGAGCAGTACTTC. Protein sequence: CASSFSTGAYEQYF. Looking up the rest from reference TRBV11-2 and TRBJ2-7 gives the full variable domain: EAGVAQSPRYKIIEKRQSVAFWCNPISGHATLYWYQQILGQGPKLLIQFQNNGVVDDSQLPKDRFSAERLKGVDSTLKIQPAKLEDSAVYLCASSFSTGAYEQYFGPGTRLTVT.

The chain couples TRBV13 to TRBJ2-5, with TRBD1 identical over 7 bases. In germline, CDR1 is PRHDT, CDR2 FYEKMQ (reference sequence). Trimming cost V 4 bases and J 3 bases; bases outside gene matches: 2. This CDR3 spans 13 amino acids. CDR3 sequence reads: CASSSQGEETQYF. CDR3 DNA: TGTGCCAGCAGCTCCCAGGGGGAAGAGACCCAGTACTTC.

CDR3 sequence (DNA): TGCGCCAGCAGCTTGGTAACCACGGGCCCCAACAATGAGCAGTTCTTC. It encodes CASSLVTTGPNNEQFF. The V call is TRBV5-1, the J call TRBJ2-1, with no clear D. The CDR3 length is 16 residues. Germline loops: CDR1 SGHRS, CDR2 YFSETQ. V lost 0 bases and J 5 bases, leaving 15 bases between the germline ends.

The J gene is TRBJ1-1, the V gene TRBV11-2, with D hard to call. Germline lookup yields CDR1 SGHAT and CDR2 FQNNGV. The V and J ends lost 2 bases and 10 bases respectively, with 14 bases between them. The CDR3 is 13 residues long. CDR3 DNA sequence: TGTGCCAGCAGCTTACAACGCCCCGAAGGAGCTTTCTTT. Encoded protein: CASSLQRPEGAFF.